This T cell receptor (beta chain) was profiled in a study of blood T cell repertoires in COVID-19 (TCRdb year 2020). Turning to the overall study: The collaborator samples originated in the United States, Italy and Spain and spanned the acute and convalescent phases of COVID-19. Where available, HLA class I and class II types were taken from metadata supplied by the sample provider and were not determined by assay-based typing. Subjects who had been exposed to COVID-19, were actively infected with it, or had recovered from it provided the deeply sampled blood TCRbeta repertoires that made up the dataset. The material from the prospective study consisted of cDNA or gDNA derived from T cells, B-cell-depleted T cells, or PBMCs. Sample metadata almost always included a de-identified subject ID, COVID-19 status, age in years and sex. The samples were drawn from the first 160 participants of the ongoing ImmuneRACE study and from 950 to 1,500 subjects provided by 6 global collaborators. A freely available public database, intended as a resource for researchers studying the immune response to SARS-CoV-2, is where the repertoires were released. General conclusions and limits of the study: Clinical and demographic metadata were provided uncurated, with the amount varying by source and participant.

This clone was seen only once. Its binding antigen is unknown. Within one base of it there is no much larger clone, and no base qualities were kept. From cysteine to phenylalanine, the CDR3 is 16 amino acids long. Of all the DNA, just the CDR3 is kept, 48 bases in frame from base 1. Trimming leaves V shorter by 4 bases and J shorter by 2 bases, with the junction holding 8 bases beyond the gene matches. CDR1 is given as MGHRA and CDR2 as YSYEKL, both from the germline V gene. Whole blood was collected in K2EDTA tubes by collaborating institutions according to the institutions' own protocols. For TCRbeta analysis, collaborators shipped samples in one of three forms: frozen whole blood, isolated PBMCs, or DNA extracted from either of those sample types. The immunoSEQ Assay, a bias-controlled multiplex PCR, was used to amplify TCRbeta CDR3 regions from genomic DNA. On the authors' methods: Within the assay, amplification of reference gene primers was used to estimate how many nucleated cells each sample contained. To quantify the absolute abundance of each unique TCRbeta CDR3 rearrangement, sequence reads were collapsed and filtered. Productive Simpson clonality was computed per sample as the square root of Simpson's diversity index over productive rearrangements. TCRdb re-hosts the immuneACCESS table, in-frame sequences only. Its copies lack some clones; in the studies checked, an unresolved V gene accounts for under half of them, and the cause for the rest is not known. For V, J and clone size, that table is used; D and trimming come from the DNA. Here the sample has fewer than 250,000 clones; about four fifths occur a single time. The ten largest account for 4% to 4.5% of the sample.

The specimen was peripheral blood. The TCR was taken from a man aged 50-60 years with acute or convalescent COVID-19. The chain uses TRBV4-1 and TRBJ2-5, and TRBD2 aligns with 9 junction nucleotides. DNA sequence: TGCGCCAGCAGCCCTGGGGCGGGAGGGCTACAAGAGACCCAGTACTTC. This is translated as CASSPGAGGLQETQYF.